This T cell receptor beta chain was recovered during a study of cytomegalovirus exposure and HLA in healthy donors. Researchers ran the PCR with 60 Vbeta and 13 Jbeta primers. Produced via immunoSEQ multiplex PCR; TCRdb's table is partial and in-frame only. The table shows about 250,000 clones, with roughly 80% occurring only once. The CDR3 is 15 residues long. Losses at the gene ends were 5 bases for V and 2 bases for J; bases not matched to a gene: 5. In germline, CDR1 is SGHTA, CDR2 FQGTGA. The TCR comes from a girl aged 2 to 10 in good health and CMV-seronegative. The sequenced material came from PBMCs. The chain recombines TRBV7-3 with TRBJ2-7; TRBD2 aligns across 11 bases. This chain's CDR3 is CASSRIAGGPYEQYF. CDR3 in DNA: TGTGCCAGCAGCAGGATAGCGGGGGGGCCCTACGAGCAGTACTTC.